The 21 T cell receptor beta chains reported below all come from one sample, sequenced in a study of T cells in Graves' hyperthyroidism and ophthalmopathy. From RNA transcripts, TCR beta CDR3 regions were amplified. The study used the HTBI primer set for a first-round RT-PCR of the TCR CDR3. In TCRdb, the multiplex PCR reads were re-called with MiXCR into one record per CDR3 protein. There are about 510,000 distinct CDR3 sequences in the sample; 40% to 50% occur only once, and roughly 45% lies in the top ten. The sample comprised peripheral blood or thyroid tissue (not recorded which). These receptors all stem from an adult woman with Graves' disease, either hyperthyroidism or ophthalmopathy (not recorded which).

As to this clonotype: A much larger clone differs by one base, so this may be a read error. The chain links TRBV11-1 to TRBJ1-2; possibly TRBD1 for D (5 bases). The CDR3 is 14 amino acids. CDR1 and CDR2 from the germline V gene are SGHAT and FQDESV (reference sequence). The CDR3 bases are TGTGCCAGCAGCTCTTCGGGACTTAACTATTGCTACACCTTC. Translating it yields CASSSSGLNYCYTF. Drawing the rest from reference TRBV11-1 and TRBJ1-2, the complete variable domain is EAEVAQSPRYKITEKSQAVAFWCDPISGHATLYWYRQILGQGPELLVQFQDESVVDDSQLPKDRFSAERLKGVDSTLKIQPAELGDSAMYLCASSSSGLNYCYTFGSGTRLTVV.

There are many counts of this clonotype. The chain employs TRBV11-2 and TRBJ2-7; TRBD1 is a possible D gene (6 bases). Germline V gene sequence: CDR1 SGHAT, CDR2 FQNNGV. V shed 1 base and J shed 6 bases, with 13 bases lying between them. The CDR3 length is 14 residues. The CDR3 protein is CASSLASGVSEQYF. CDR3 sequence (DNA): TGTGCCAGCAGCTTAGCGTCAGGGGTTAGCGAGCAGTACTTC.

The J gene is TRBJ1-1, the V gene TRBV2; 9 bases map to TRBD1. The CDR3 runs to 19 residues. V shed 6 bases and J 0 bases; nucleotides not matched to a gene: 17. Germline CDR1 SNHLY, CDR2 FYNNEI. The DNA for the CDR3 is TGTGCCAGCAGGAGAAGGACAGGGGACTCCTCTGGGGTGAACACTGAAGCTTTCTTT. Its translation is CASRRRTGDSSGVNTEAFF.

This clonotype was seen just once. The gene calls are TRBV11-2 and TRBJ1-2; possibly TRBD1 for D (5 bases). Trimming shortened V by 6 bases and J by 4 bases, and 15 bases separated the two germline ends. Germline CDR1 is SGHAT and CDR2 is FQNNGV. The CDR3 runs to 14 residues. As DNA, the CDR3 is TGTGCCAGCAGTGACCCGGGGGAGCCCTATGGCTACACCTTC. Translating it yields CASSDPGEPYGYTF.

This clonotype was detected only a few times. This chain uses TRBV3-1 with TRBJ1-1; TRBD1 is a possible D gene (5 bases). Between the trimmed V and J ends, which lost 3 bases and 3 bases, there was a span of 11 bases. The CDR3 loop spans 14 amino acids. Per the germline V gene, CDR1 is LGHDT and CDR2 is YNNKEL (reference sequence). CDR3 nucleotides: TGTGCCAGCAGCCAGTTGGGGGGGGACACTGAAGCTTTCTTT. Protein product: CASSQLGGDTEAFF.

At least ten counts were recorded for this clonotype. The chain couples TRBV29-1 to TRBJ1-1, with D maybe TRBD1 (5 bases). Trimming pared 4 bases from V and 1 base from J, leaving 10 bases between. The germline V gene has CDR1 SQVTM and CDR2 ANQGSEA. The CDR3 is made up of 13 amino acids. The CDR3 sequence: CSVGGTQNTEAFF. The CDR3 region has the DNA TGCAGCGTTGGAGGGACCCAGAACACTGAAGCTTTCTTT.

The chain joins TRBV14 to TRBJ1-1; 8 bases agree with TRBD1. The CDR3 extends over 14 amino acids. Looked up from germline, CDR1 is SGHDN and CDR2 is FVKESK. As DNA, the CDR3 is TGTGCAAACGGGGACAGGCGCGTAAGGACTGAAGCTTTCTTT. Protein product: CANGDRRVRTEAFF.

This clonotype was counted a single time. The chain is built from TRBV7-9 and TRBJ2-5; TRBD2 is a possible D gene (5 bases). V was trimmed by 6 bases and J by 9 bases, leaving 20 bases between them. The CDR3 extends over 14 amino acids. Looked up from germline, CDR1 is SEHNR and CDR2 is FQNEAQ (reference sequence). The CDR3 coding sequence is TGTGCCAGCAGACCAGACGGGAACAATCAGCCCCAGTACTTC. Protein product: CASRPDGNNQPQYF.

This clonotype was detected many times. The chain recombines TRBV2 with TRBJ2-7; 11 bases map to TRBD2. The J segment lost 4 bases and the V segment lost 2 bases, leaving 7 bases of the junction unmatched. The length of the CDR3 is 16 residues. Per the germline V gene, CDR1 is SNHLY and CDR2 is FYNNEI. The CDR3 region is CASSETGGLAAYEQYF. The CDR3 region has the DNA TGTGCCAGCAGTGAAACCGGGGGACTAGCGGCTTACGAGCAGTACTTC.

This clonotype occurred a few times. The CDR3: CASRLAGERQQYF. Here the CDR3 DNA reads TGTGCCAGCAGACTAGCGGGAGAGCGACAGCAGTACTTC. The chain uses TRBV7-2 and TRBJ2-7, with TRBD2 matching 11 bases. The germline gives CDR1 SGHTA, CDR2 FQGNSA. Trimming removed 6 bases from V and 8 bases from J; junction bases left unmatched: 6. The CDR3 extends over 13 amino acids.

The V call is TRBV7-9, the J call TRBJ1-6, with unresolved D. Trimming took off 5 bases at V and 8 bases at J, with 13 bases between the two ends. The germline V gene encodes CDR1 SEHNR and CDR2 FQNEAQ (reference sequence). This CDR3 region has 14 residues. CDR3 region: CASSIQSSDSPLHF. The CDR3 region has the DNA TGTGCCAGCAGCATACAATCATCGGATTCACCCCTCCACTTT. Supplemented by reference TRBV7-9 and TRBJ1-6, the full variable domain reads DTGVSQNPRHKITKRGQNVTFRCDPISEHNRLYWYRQTLGQGPEFLTYFQNEAQLEKSRLLSDRFSAERPKGSFSTLEIQRTEQGDSAMYLCASSIQSSDSPLHFGNGTRLTVT.

This clonotype turned up a few times. V usage is TRBV5-1 and J usage is TRBJ2-3, with unresolved D. Trimming removed 2 bases at V and 6 bases at J, with 16 bases between. This CDR3 is 15 amino acids long. From germline, CDR1 is SGHRS and CDR2 YFSETQ. The CDR3 DNA reads TGCGCCAGCAGCTTCTCGGATTGGCAAGTGGATACGCAGTATTTT. Translating it yields CASSFSDWQVDTQYF.

V usage is TRBV29-1 and J usage is TRBJ1-1; 8 positions agree with TRBD1. The CDR3 totals 12 residues. Trimming cost V 0 bases and J 8 bases; bases outside gene matches: 2. The V gene's germline CDR1 is SQVTM and CDR2 ANQGSEA. The CDR3 reads CSVEEGQVEAFF. For the CDR3, the DNA is TGCAGCGTTGAAGAGGGACAGGTAGAAGCTTTCTTT.

The table lists this clonotype with many counts. The chain uses TRBV20-1 and TRBJ1-1; D is possibly TRBD1 (5 bases). CDR3 size: 12 residues. The germline V and J ends were trimmed by 6 bases and 1 base, with 9 bases remaining between them. From germline, CDR1 is DFQATT and CDR2 SNEGSKA (reference sequence). Here the CDR3 DNA reads TGCAGTGCCCAGGGAGGGAACACTGAAGCTTTCTTT. It encodes CSAQGGNTEAFF.

V usage is TRBV10-2 and J usage is TRBJ2-5; a weak D match, TRBD2 (5 bases). The CDR3 runs to 14 residues. Trimming removed 5 bases from V and 4 bases from J, with 14 bases in between. The germline V gene has CDR1 WSHSY and CDR2 SAAADI. The CDR3 bases are TGCGCCAGCAGTTCGGGGTGGGAGTCAGAGACCCAGTACTTC. This codes for CASSSGWESETQYF.

J is TRBJ1-5 and V is TRBV11-2, with D tentatively TRBD1 (5 bases). This CDR3 has 15 residues. Germline CDR1 is SGHAT and CDR2 is FQNNGV. Trimming took off 5 bases at V and 5 bases at J, with 16 bases between the two ends. The CDR3 nucleotides are TGTGCCAGCAGCGCCCAAGCAGGGAGTCATCAGCCCCAGCATTTT. It is translated as CASSAQAGSHQPQHF.

V gene TRBV19 combines with J gene TRBJ1-5, with 7 nucleotides matching TRBD1. This CDR3 region has 16 residues. Germline trimming cut 5 bases from V and 7 bases from J; bases unmatched to any gene: 14. Per the germline V gene, CDR1 is LNHDA and CDR2 is SQIVND (reference sequence). CDR3 sequence reads: CASSGPTGAFGQPQHF. In DNA form, the CDR3 reads TGTGCCAGTAGTGGCCCCACAGGGGCGTTCGGGCAGCCCCAGCATTTT. Based on the CDR3 plus reference TRBV19 and TRBJ1-5, the full variable domain is DGGITQSPKYLFRKEGQNVTLSCEQNLNHDAMYWYRQDPGQGLRLIYYSQIVNDFQKGDIAEGYSVSREKKESFPLTVTSAQKNPTAFYLCASSGPTGAFGQPQHFGDGTRLSIL.

This chain connects TRBV29-1 to TRBJ2-5, with D possibly matching TRBD2 (6 bases). This CDR3 contains 11 residues. Germline values: CDR1 SQVTM, CDR2 ANQGSEA. Here the CDR3 reads CLARDWETQYF. The DNA of the CDR3 is TGCTTAGCCCGGGACTGGGAGACCCAGTACTTC.

The CDR3: CSARPGANTEAFF. CDR3 in DNA: TGCAGCGCCCGCCCAGGGGCAAACACTGAAGCTTTCTTT. The chain joins TRBV29-1 to TRBJ1-1, with D perhaps matching TRBD1 (6 bases). Per the germline V gene, CDR1 is SQVTM and CDR2 is ANQGSEA. The CDR3 spans 13 residues. Trimming took off 7 bases at V and 2 bases at J, with 14 bases between the two ends. The whole variable domain, filled in from reference TRBV29-1 and TRBJ1-1, reads SAVISQKPSRDICQRGTSLTIQCQVDSQVTMMFWYRQQPGQSLTLIATANQGSEATYESGFVIDKFPISRPNLTFSTLTVSNMSPEDSSIYLCSARPGANTEAFFGQGTRLTVV.

V and J are TRBV15 and TRBJ1-2, with TRBD1 as a possible D gene (5 bases). V was pared by 0 bases and J by 1 base, with 12 bases between. Per germline, CDR1 LNHNV and CDR2 YYDKDF (reference sequence). CDR3 length equals 16 residues. The CDR3 reads CATSRDLAGLNYGYTF. CDR3 nucleotides: TGTGCCACCAGCAGAGATCTGGCAGGGCTTAACTATGGCTACACCTTC.

J is TRBJ1-1 and V is TRBV29-1; D unclear. CDR3 length equals 11 residues. V gave up 4 bases and J gave up 6 bases, with 9 bases separating them. CDR1 and CDR2 from the germline V gene are SQVTM and ANQGSEA. The CDR3 coding sequence is TGCAGCGTTGTGTCCGGGCCTGAAGCTTTCTTT. It is translated as CSVVSGPEAFF.